This T cell receptor (beta chain) originates from a study of cytomegalovirus exposure and HLA in healthy donors. This clone came up a few times. PCR employed 60 Vbeta and 13 Jbeta primers. Sequenced by immunoSEQ multiplex PCR; TCRdb stores in-frame clones only, minus some. The sample gives 65,000 to 85,000 clones, over 9% of which show up once; roughly a quarter is in the top ten. The J segment lost 8 bases and the V segment lost 10 bases, leaving 13 bases of the junction unmatched. Germline V gives CDR1 MDHEN, CDR2 SYDVKM. This CDR3 is 13 amino acids long. The chain combines TRBV28 with TRBJ1-2; 7 bases align to TRBD1. Sequenced sample: PBMCs. The TCR originated in a man aged 60 to 69 in good health and CMV-seropositive. CDR3 sequence: CATTGTAHGGYTF. CDR3 in DNA: TGTGCCACCACCGGGACAGCTCACGGGGGCTACACCTTC.